This T cell receptor (beta chain) comes out of a study of blood T cell repertoires in COVID-19. Germline V gene sequence: CDR1 SNHLY, CDR2 FYNNEI. V was pared by 1 base and J by 8 bases, with 21 bases between. The CDR3 sequence is 17 residues long. Authors' processing steps: Nucleated cell number was recorded as an estimate derived from reference gene primer amplification. Profiled with immunoSEQ multiplex PCR; TCRdb holds only in-frame clones, not every one. D and trimming were read from the DNA, whereas the V and J calls and clone size are those reported in that table. The table has about 97,000 clones, about nine tenths seen once.

The sequence came from a man between 60 and 75 years old with acute or convalescent COVID-19. V usage is TRBV2 and J usage is TRBJ2-1, with D possibly being TRBD1 (6 bases). Source material: peripheral blood. The CDR3 reads CASSEDGGHFSSDEQFF. DNA of the CDR3: TGTGCCAGCAGTGAAGATGGGGGACATTTTTCCAGCGATGAGCAGTTCTTC.